What follows is one T cell receptor (beta chain) and its context. Its antigen is currently unknown. This sample stems from a study of beta chain features in type 1 diabetes. Per the germline V gene, CDR1 is SGHDT and CDR2 is YYEEEE. V lost 3 bases, J lost 5 bases, and 14 bases lay in between. CDR3 length: 14 amino acids. Broader study findings: High-TCR-expressing cells could be over-represented by cDNA sequencing. Amplification by PCR could prefer shorter templates, with the same effect in patients and controls. Compared with healthy donors, patients appeared to share more similar naive, central memory and regulatory TCRB repertoires.

What was sequenced were expressed TCRB transcripts, since all of the isolated RNA had been reverse transcribed. A few million reads, on average, came from each naive, central memory and regulatory T cell sample. Sequencing was performed with immunoSEQ multiplex PCR; in TCRdb, only in-frame clones are kept and a portion is missing. The profile shows 130,000 to 150,000 clones, over 9.5% of them singletons. This clonotype was sampled from a young man in good health. This chain uses TRBV5-6 with TRBJ2-5; D is ambiguous. The specimen was naive CD4+ T cells from blood. Here the CDR3 reads CASSSGARFETQYF. For the CDR3, the DNA is TGTGCCAGCAGCTCCGGTGCCCGTTTCGAGACCCAGTACTTC.